Following are 21 T cell receptor beta chains from one sample sequenced in a study of blood T cell repertoires in COVID-19. Assay: immunoSEQ multiplex PCR; the TCRdb copy retains only in-frame clones and omits some. The repertoire includes about 370,000 clones, around 92% of them detected once, and 1.7% sits in the top ten. Sample: PBMCs or T cells enriched from blood (not recorded which). The receptor set was obtained from a woman under 40 who had recovered from COVID-19.

The rearrangement uses TRBV10-2 and TRBJ2-7, with 7 bases matching TRBD2. CDR3 size: 14 residues. With V trimmed by 7 bases and J by 2 bases, 8 bases remained unmatched. The germline V gene has CDR1 WSHSY and CDR2 SAAADI. CDR3 bases: TGCGCCAGCATGTCGGGGGGAGGGACCTACGAGCAGTACTTC. Encoded protein: CASMSGGGTYEQYF.

The CDR3 nucleotides read TGTGCCAGCAGCCAGGGCCGGGGGAACAATGAGCAGTTCTTC. Amino acid sequence: CASSQGRGNNEQFF. The rearrangement uses TRBV3-1 (or the pseudogene TRBV3-2) and TRBJ2-1; a possible D gene is TRBD2 (6 bases). Per germline, CDR1 LGHDT and CDR2 YNNKEL (reference sequence). CDR3 size: 14 residues. V shed 3 bases and J shed 5 bases, with 11 bases lying between them.

V and J are TRBV30 and TRBJ2-3; no definite D call. The CDR3 is 14 amino acids. The germline V gene encodes CDR1 GTSNPN and CDR2 SVGIG (reference sequence). V shed 2 bases and J shed 0 bases, with 9 bases lying between them. In nucleotides, the CDR3 is TGTGCCTGGAGTTCGCCAGAAAGCACAGATACGCAGTATTTT. This gives the protein CAWSSPESTDTQYF. The full variable domain, in which reference TRBV30 and TRBJ2-3 provide the parts outside the CDR3, is SQTIHQWPATLVQPVGSPLSLECTVEGTSNPNLYWYRQAAGRGLQLLFYSVGIGQISSEVPQNLSASRPQDRQFILSSKKLLLSDSGFYLCAWSSPESTDTQYFGPGTRLTVL.

The chain is built from TRBV2 and TRBJ2-5; TRBD2 matches at 9 bases. The CDR3 loop spans 15 amino acids. V lost 3 bases and J lost 5; bases outside the gene matches: 7. Germline V CDR1 and CDR2: SNHLY, FYNNEI. The CDR3 loop is CASSEASGMGETQYF. CDR3 nucleotides: TGTGCCAGCAGTGAGGCTAGCGGGATGGGGGAGACCCAGTACTTC.

The V and J genes are TRBV28 and TRBJ1-5; D is uncertain. V dropped 4 bases and J dropped 7 bases, with 11 bases sitting between them. Germline lookup yields CDR1 MDHEN and CDR2 SYDVKM. This CDR3 has 13 residues. The CDR3 is CASSSLGGQPQHF. As DNA, the CDR3 is TGTGCCAGCAGTTCCTTGGGAGGGCAGCCCCAGCATTTT.

This chain connects TRBV4-2 to TRBJ1-5, with D unresolved. The germline V and J ends were trimmed by 0 bases and 7 bases, with 7 bases remaining between them. This CDR3 is built from 13 residues. Germline lookup yields CDR1 LGHNA and CDR2 YNFKEQ. Here the CDR3 reads CASSQDPPQPQHF. The DNA for the CDR3 is TGTGCCAGCAGCCAAGATCCCCCACAGCCCCAGCATTTT.

V and J are TRBV18 and TRBJ2-2; TRBD1 is a possible D gene (5 bases). Germline CDR1 is KGHSH and CDR2 is LQKENI. The CDR3 extends over 13 amino acids. V was pared by 4 bases and J by 6 bases, with 9 bases between. This CDR3 reads CASSLQGSGELFF. CDR3 in DNA: TGTGCCAGCTCACTCCAGGGTTCCGGGGAGCTGTTTTTT.

Only one count was recorded for this clone. Additional DNA sequences in this sample encode the identical CDR3. V gene TRBV9 combines with J gene TRBJ2-7; 7 nucleotides line up with TRBD1. Per germline, CDR1 SGDLS and CDR2 YYNGEE. With 0 bases clipped from V and 3 bases from J, the junction kept 3 bases outside the gene matches. CDR3 size: 14 residues. The CDR3 loop is CASSVGQGGYEQYF. CDR3 bases: TGTGCCAGCAGCGTAGGACAGGGTGGCTACGAGCAGTACTTC. The whole variable domain, filled in from reference TRBV9 and TRBJ2-7, reads DSGVTQTPKHLITATGQRVTLRCSPRSGDLSVYWYQQSLDQGLQFLIQYYNGEERAKGNILERFSAQQFPDLHSELNLSSLELGDSALYFCASSVGQGGYEQYFGPGTRLTVT.

The gene calls are TRBV6-5 and TRBJ1-1; possibly TRBD1 for D (6 bases). Trimming left V 9 bases short and J 4 bases short, with 15 bases between. CDR1 is MNHEY and CDR2 is SVGAGI in the germline V gene. There are 13 residues in the CDR3. The chain's CDR3 is CASLRSRGTEAFF. CDR3 nucleotide sequence: TGTGCCAGTCTACGGTCCAGGGGCACTGAAGCTTTCTTT.

The chain carries TRBV12-3 or TRBV12-4 and TRBJ1-1; 9 positions match TRBD1. This CDR3 contains 13 residues. The trim removed 6 bases at V and 5 bases at J, leaving 4 bases unmatched. This CDR3 reads CASRGQGVTEAFF. Here the CDR3 DNA reads TGTGCCAGCAGGGGACAGGGCGTTACTGAAGCTTTCTTT.

The rearrangement uses TRBV7-9 and TRBJ2-1; D perhaps matches TRBD1 (6 bases). Looked up from germline, CDR1 is SEHNR and CDR2 is FQNEAQ (reference sequence). The CDR3 sequence is 15 residues long. Trimming pared 1 base from V and 9 bases from J, leaving 16 bases between. The CDR3 reads CASSLVLTEGGEQFF. The CDR3 bases are TGTGCCAGCAGCTTAGTGTTGACTGAAGGGGGTGAGCAGTTCTTC.

The sample holds many counts of this clone. This sequence joins TRBV5-1 and TRBJ2-7; D gene ambiguous. Trimming stripped 5 bases from V and 0 bases from J, with 9 bases between. The CDR3 spans 13 residues. In germline, CDR1 is SGHRS, CDR2 YFSETQ. The CDR3: CASRAAISYEQYF. Here the CDR3 DNA reads TGCGCCAGCAGGGCCGCCATCTCCTACGAGCAGTACTTC.

The table lists this clone with a few counts. The sample has other DNA sequences that encode this CDR3 too. CDR3 coding DNA: TGTGCCAGCAGTTGGACTAGCGGGAGTTACGAGCAGTACTTC. Amino acids: CASSWTSGSYEQYF. The rearrangement uses TRBV6-5 and TRBJ2-7; the match to TRBD2 covers 13 bases. CDR1 and CDR2 from the germline V gene are MNHEY and SVGAGI. CDR3 length: 14 residues. The ends lost 4 bases at V and 4 bases at J; junction bases unmatched: 1.

V and J are TRBV27 and TRBJ1-1, with TRBD1 identical over 7 bases. Germline V CDR1 and CDR2: MNHEY, SMNVEV (reference sequence). The CDR3 loop spans 13 amino acids. V gave up 7 bases and J gave up 1 base; unmatched junction bases: 3. CDR3 in DNA: TGTGCCAGCAAACGGACAGGGAACACTGAAGCTTTCTTT. Translated: CASKRTGNTEAFF.

V and J are TRBV10-1 and TRBJ1-1, with 7 bases matching TRBD1. CDR1 and CDR2 (germline): WNHNN, SYGVQD (reference sequence). Trimming at V came to 6 bases and at J to 7 bases, leaving 8 bases not matched to a gene. This CDR3 is built from 13 residues. DNA for the CDR3: TGCGCCAGCAGCCGGGATAACAGGGGTGAAGCTTTCTTT. It encodes CASSRDNRGEAFF.

This chain uses TRBV10-2 with TRBJ2-5; TRBD2 agrees at 10 bases. CDR1 is WSHSY, CDR2 SAAADI, per germline. The CDR3 is 15 amino acids. After removal of 10 bases from V and 5 bases from J, the junction contained 13 bases not matched to a gene. This chain's CDR3 is CATWGAGGPGETQYF. The CDR3 nucleotides read TGCGCCACCTGGGGAGCGGGAGGGCCGGGGGAGACCCAGTACTTC.

The chain recombines TRBV4-3 with TRBJ1-5, with TRBD1 identical over 9 bases. Trimming removed 2 bases from V and 3 bases from J; junction bases left unmatched: 5. Germline CDR1 is LGHNA and CDR2 is YSLEER. This CDR3 has 16 amino acids. CDR3 bases: TGCGCCAGCAGCCAATGGGACAGGGTACCCAATCAGCCCCAGCATTTT. It is translated as CASSQWDRVPNQPQHF.

The V and J genes are TRBV5-8 and TRBJ1-1, with D perhaps TRBD1 (5 bases). Trimming left V 2 bases short and J 3 bases short, with 14 bases between. Germline CDR1 reads SGHTS; CDR2 reads YDEGEE. The CDR3 has 15 residues. The CDR3 bases are TGTGCCAGCAGCTTCGCGGTGGGGGGGTACACTGAAGCTTTCTTT. Its translation is CASSFAVGGYTEAFF.

The chain carries TRBV7-9 and TRBJ2-3; 9 bases line up with TRBD2. The CDR3 has 14 residues. The junction had 8 bases not matched to a gene; V was cut back by 5 bases and J by 8 bases. Germline V gene lookup returns CDR1 SEHNR and CDR2 FQNEAQ (reference sequence). CDR3 protein: CASSGDSGSGTQYF. For the CDR3, the DNA is TGTGCCAGCAGCGGCGATAGCGGGAGTGGTACGCAGTATTTT.

V usage is TRBV7-9 and J usage is TRBJ1-2; the match to TRBD1 covers 9 bases. V shed 2 bases and J 8 bases; nucleotides not matched to a gene: 9. Germline CDR1 SEHNR, CDR2 FQNEAQ (reference sequence). This CDR3 is built from 15 residues. In DNA, the CDR3 is TGTGCCAGCAGCTTATTGTCGTGGACAGGGGACGGCTACACCTTC. Translating gives CASSLLSWTGDGYTF.

This chain joins TRBV4-1 and TRBJ2-7; D remains ambiguous. Trimming removed 1 base at V and 3 bases at J, with 7 bases between. The CDR3 has 13 amino acids. Germline CDR1 reads MGHRA; CDR2 reads YSYEKL. This chain's CDR3 is CASSQGHFYEQYF. The CDR3 DNA reads as TGCGCCAGCAGCCAAGGACATTTCTACGAGCAGTACTTC.